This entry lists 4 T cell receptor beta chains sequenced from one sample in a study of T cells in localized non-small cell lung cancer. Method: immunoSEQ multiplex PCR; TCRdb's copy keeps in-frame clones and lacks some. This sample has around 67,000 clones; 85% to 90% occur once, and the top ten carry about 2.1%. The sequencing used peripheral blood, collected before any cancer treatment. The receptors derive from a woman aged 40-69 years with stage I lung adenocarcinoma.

The CDR3 sequence is CASSPGRTGELFF. The CDR3 bases are TGTGCCAGCTCACCAGGAAGGACCGGGGAGCTGTTTTTT. J is TRBJ2-2 and V is TRBV18; D ambiguous. The CDR3 covers 13 residues. Trimming took off 2 bases at V and 5 bases at J, with 6 bases between the two ends. Germline CDR1 and CDR2: KGHSH and LQKENI.

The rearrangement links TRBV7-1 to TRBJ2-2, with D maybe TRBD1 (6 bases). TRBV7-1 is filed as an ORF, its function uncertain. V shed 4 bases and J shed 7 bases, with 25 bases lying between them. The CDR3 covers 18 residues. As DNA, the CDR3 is TGTGCCAGCAGCTTAAATGATAGGACGGACAGAATGAACGGGGAGCTGTTTTTT. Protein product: CASSLNDRTDRMNGELFF.

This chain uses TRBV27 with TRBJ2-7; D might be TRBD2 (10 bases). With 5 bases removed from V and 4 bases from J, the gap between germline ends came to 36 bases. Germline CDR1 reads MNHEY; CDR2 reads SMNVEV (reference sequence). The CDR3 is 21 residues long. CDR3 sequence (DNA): TGTGCCAGCAGTCCGTCGGGACAGGGTAGGCCTAGCGGGAGAGTTGAATACGAGCAGTACTTC. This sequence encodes CASSPSGQGRPSGRVEYEQYF.

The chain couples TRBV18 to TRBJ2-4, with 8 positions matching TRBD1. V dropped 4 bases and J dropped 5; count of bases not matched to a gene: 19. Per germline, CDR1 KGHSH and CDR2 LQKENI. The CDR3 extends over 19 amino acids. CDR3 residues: CASSLRFGTGTLRENIQYF. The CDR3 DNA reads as TGTGCCAGCTCACTTAGATTCGGGACAGGCACTCTCCGGGAAAACATTCAGTACTTC. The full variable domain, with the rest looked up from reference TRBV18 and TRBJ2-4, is NAGVMQNPRHLVRRRGQEARLRCSPMKGHSHVYWYRQLPEEGLKFMVYLQKENIIDESGMPKERFSAEFPKEGPSILRIQQVVRGDSAAYFCASSLRFGTGTLRENIQYFGAGTRLSVL.